The 5 T cell receptor beta chains below come from one sample, sequenced in a study of CD8 T cells in Susac syndrome. An amount of RNA that ranged from roughly 0.45 to 1 ug was reverse transcribed with random hexamers. TCRdb re-analysed the immunoSEQ multiplex PCR reads in MiXCR, keeping a single row per CDR3 protein. The sample carries about 250,000 distinct CDR3 sequences, around 93% recorded once. Input material: CD4+ T cells from PBMCs. These receptor sequences come from a human donor with multiple sclerosis.

This chain links TRBV27 with TRBJ2-2; no clear D gene. The V gene's germline CDR1 is MNHEY and CDR2 SMNVEV (reference sequence). V lost 6 bases and J 7 bases, leaving 18 bases between the germline ends. This CDR3 has 15 amino acids. The CDR3 here is CASRRQLSGGGELFF. CDR3 sequence (DNA): TGTGCCAGCAGAAGACAACTATCGGGCGGCGGGGAGCTGTTTTTT.

V gene TRBV30 combines with J gene TRBJ2-7; TRBD1 matches at 9 bases. The V gene's germline CDR1 is GTSNPN and CDR2 SVGIG (reference sequence). The ends lost 2 bases at V and 1 base at J; junction bases unmatched: 15. CDR3 length: 18 residues. CDR3 nucleotide sequence: TGTGCCTGGAGTAAGACCGGGACAGGGCAACTCCTTTCCTACGAGCAGTACTTC. This translates into CAWSKTGTGQLLSYEQYF.

The rearrangement links TRBV20-1 to TRBJ2-1; TRBD2 agrees at 9 bases. Germline V lookup: CDR1 DFQATT, CDR2 SNEGSKA (reference sequence). The CDR3 runs to 15 residues. Trimming at V came to 3 bases and at J to 6 bases, leaving 9 bases not matched to a gene. As DNA, the CDR3 is TGCAGTGCTAGGGCCCGAGCGGGGGGTATCAATGAGCAGTTCTTC. Translating it yields CSARARAGGINEQFF.

The chain carries TRBV4-2 and TRBJ1-1; D is unresolved. V lost 4 bases and J lost 4, with 19 bases in between. Looked up from germline, CDR1 is LGHNA and CDR2 is YNFKEQ. The CDR3 runs 16 residues. The CDR3 bases are TGTGCCAGCAGCCTTGGGCAGCTAGCATCGGGCACTGAAGCTTTCTTT. This encodes CASSLGQLASGTEAFF.

The chain joins TRBV5-1 to TRBJ1-1, with 10 bases fitting TRBD1. The CDR3 sequence is 17 residues long. Germline V lookup: CDR1 SGHRS, CDR2 YFSETQ. V lost 4 bases to trimming and J lost 3 bases; unmatched junction nucleotides: 12. CDR3 loop: CASSPRQGAPKDTEAFF. CDR3 bases: TGCGCCAGCAGCCCTCGACAGGGGGCGCCGAAGGACACTGAAGCTTTCTTT.